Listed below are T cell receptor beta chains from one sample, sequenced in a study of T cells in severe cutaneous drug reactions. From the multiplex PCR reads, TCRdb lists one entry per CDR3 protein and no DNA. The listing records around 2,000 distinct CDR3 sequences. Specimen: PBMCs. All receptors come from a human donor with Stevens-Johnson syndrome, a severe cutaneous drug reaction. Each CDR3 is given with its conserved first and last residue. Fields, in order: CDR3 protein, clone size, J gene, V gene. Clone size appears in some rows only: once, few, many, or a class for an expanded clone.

cdr3_aa: CASSPPRVFEQFF; clone_size: medium-sized; j_call: TRBJ2-1; v_call: TRBV5-1
cdr3_aa: CASSLGTVSYEQYF; clone_size: NA; j_call: TRBJ2-7; v_call: TRBV5-1
cdr3_aa: CASSSRGEPQHF; clone_size: large; j_call: TRBJ1-5; v_call: TRBV27
cdr3_aa: CASSLTGVRDTEAFF; clone_size: medium-sized; j_call: TRBJ1-1; v_call: TRBV7-9
cdr3_aa: CAIKGLAGINEQFF; clone_size: NA; j_call: TRBJ2-1; v_call: TRBV10-3
cdr3_aa: CSARDSGVGEQYF; clone_size: NA; j_call: TRBJ2-7; v_call: TRBV20-1
cdr3_aa: CASSEYGSNQPQHF; clone_size: NA; j_call: TRBJ1-5; v_call: TRBV25-1
cdr3_aa: CASSPGTAAYEQYF; clone_size: NA; j_call: TRBJ2-7; v_call: TRBV12-3/TRBV12-4
cdr3_aa: CASSLPGTANTEAFF; clone_size: medium-sized; j_call: TRBJ1-1; v_call: TRBV14
cdr3_aa: CASSFSGTYNEQFF; clone_size: NA; j_call: TRBJ2-1; v_call: TRBV6-2/TRBV6-3
cdr3_aa: CAISEPVDGAEQYF; clone_size: NA; j_call: TRBJ2-7; v_call: TRBV10-3
cdr3_aa: CSARTRMNTEAFF; clone_size: NA; j_call: TRBJ1-1; v_call: TRBV20-1
cdr3_aa: CASSRVVTDTQYF; clone_size: large; j_call: TRBJ2-3; v_call: TRBV28
cdr3_aa: CASSLGPLNTEAFF; clone_size: medium-sized; j_call: TRBJ1-1; v_call: TRBV2
cdr3_aa: CATSREGVAEAFF; clone_size: medium-sized; j_call: TRBJ1-1; v_call: TRBV15
cdr3_aa: CASNSQGGTNYGYTF; clone_size: NA; j_call: TRBJ1-2; v_call: TRBV9
cdr3_aa: CASSLGDYPFF; clone_size: medium-sized; j_call: TRBJ2-1; v_call: TRBV12-3/TRBV12-4
cdr3_aa: CASSLLAGGGDTQYF; clone_size: medium-sized; j_call: TRBJ2-3; v_call: TRBV6-1
cdr3_aa: CASSQPTRGYEQYF; clone_size: medium-sized; j_call: TRBJ2-7; v_call: TRBV4-1
cdr3_aa: CASSRAYEQYF; clone_size: NA; j_call: TRBJ2-7; v_call: TRBV7-9
cdr3_aa: CASRLAGPDTQYF; clone_size: NA; j_call: TRBJ2-3; v_call: TRBV7-9